This entry lists 15 T cell receptor beta chains sequenced from one sample in a study of T-cell reconstitution after alpha-beta-depleted transplantation in children. Unique molecular identifiers were incorporated when the TCRbeta library was constructed. Using its own MiXCR run on the PCR reads, TCRdb lists one record per CDR3 protein. This repertoire shows 610,000 or so distinct CDR3 sequences, 27% found once; its top ten account for under 45%. The sample in question was PBMCs, obtained before TCRalphabeta/CD19-depleted stem cell transplant. The receptors derive from a boy younger than two with Wiskott-Aldrich syndrome, due to receive a stem cell transplant.

The genes are TRBV28 and TRBJ2-1; maybe TRBD2 (6 bases). Germline V gene lookup returns CDR1 MDHEN and CDR2 SYDVKM. The CDR3 consists of 15 residues. The ends were cut back, 5 bases at V and 6 bases at J, with 17 bases in the middle. CDR3 residues: CASSRTGSGVNEQFF. Here the CDR3 DNA reads TGTGCCAGCAGTCGCACGGGATCGGGAGTCAATGAGCAGTTCTTC. Full variable domain (outside the CDR3, taken from reference TRBV28 and TRBJ2-1): DVKVTQSSRYLVKRTGEKVFLECVQDMDHENMFWYRQDPGLGLRLIYFSYDVKMKEKGDIPEGYSVSREKKERFSLILESASTNQTSMYLCASSRTGSGVNEQFFGPGTRLTVL.

V usage is TRBV29-1 and J usage is TRBJ2-7, with 7 positions matching TRBD1. This CDR3 has 15 amino acids. Germline values: CDR1 SQVTM, CDR2 ANQGSEA. V was clipped by 4 bases and J by 2 bases; unmatched bases: 11. DNA of the CDR3: TGCAGCGTTGGTAGACAGGGTGCTCCAACCTACGAGCAGTACTTC. Translated, it gives CSVGRQGAPTYEQYF.

The CDR3 DNA reads as TGTGCCAGCAATAAGGGGGGGAGGACAGATACGCAGTATTTT. It encodes CASNKGGRTDTQYF. V is TRBV12-3 or TRBV12-4 and J is TRBJ2-3; possibly TRBD2 for D (7 bases). Trimming stripped 7 bases from V and 3 bases from J, with 14 bases between. The CDR3 covers 14 residues.

The gene calls are TRBV3-1 and TRBJ2-1; a possible D gene is TRBD2 (6 bases). V dropped 1 base and J dropped 3 bases, with 13 bases sitting between them. The germline V gene encodes CDR1 LGHDT and CDR2 YNNKEL (reference sequence). The CDR3 consists of 16 residues. The CDR3 nucleotides read TGTGCCAGCAGCCAAGGACCCAGCGGGCTCTACAATGAGCAGTTCTTC. It yields the protein CASSQGPSGLYNEQFF.

The chain joins TRBV12-3 or TRBV12-4 to TRBJ1-2; TRBD1 might be the D (6 bases). V was shortened by 0 bases and J by 4 bases, with 12 bases between the two germline ends. The CDR3 is 15 residues long. The CDR3 DNA reads TGTGCCAGCAGTTTAGCGGGTCCAGGGGCCTATGGCTACACCTTC. Residues: CASSLAGPGAYGYTF.

This clonotype was picked up many times. The chain couples TRBV5-5 to TRBJ2-7; 12 bases fit TRBD2. The CDR3 covers 14 residues. Germline V gene data show CDR1 as SGHKS and CDR2 as YYEKEE (reference sequence). Trimming cost V 2 bases and J 5 bases; bases outside gene matches: 2. The CDR3 DNA is TGTGCCAGCAGCTTTCTAGCGGGAGGGAACGAGCAGTACTTC. This encodes CASSFLAGGNEQYF.

J is TRBJ1-4 and V is TRBV11-2; D is unresolved. Trimming stripped 5 bases from V and 2 bases from J, with 12 bases between. There are 15 residues in the CDR3. Looked up from germline, CDR1 is SGHAT and CDR2 is FQNNGV. CDR3 protein: CASSRNRFTNEKLFF. CDR3 sequence (DNA): TGTGCCAGCAGCCGGAACAGATTTACTAATGAAAAACTGTTTTTT.

The CDR3 sequence is CASSLSRGGYNEQFF. As DNA, the CDR3 is TGTGCCAGCAGTTTAAGCAGGGGCGGCTACAATGAGCAGTTCTTC. The gene calls are TRBV27 and TRBJ2-1, with D possibly TRBD1 on 6 matching bases. The CDR3 contains 15 residues. V was pared by 2 bases and J by 3 bases, with 11 bases between. Germline V CDR1 and CDR2: MNHEY, SMNVEV (reference sequence).

This clonotype was found a few times. This sequence joins TRBV10-3 and TRBJ2-3, with no clear D. The germline V gene has CDR1 ENHRY and CDR2 SYGVKD. The CDR3 totals 13 residues. Between the trimmed V and J ends, which lost 8 bases and 2 bases, there was a span of 11 bases. The DNA for the CDR3 is TGTGCCATCGCCCAGGAGATCACAGATACGCAGTATTTT. Translating it yields CAIAQEITDTQYF.

J is TRBJ2-2 and V is TRBV5-1; the D gene is possibly TRBD1 (5 bases). Germline CDR1 reads SGHRS; CDR2 reads YFSETQ. The CDR3 spans 17 residues. The V and J ends lost 0 bases and 2 bases respectively, with 14 bases between them. In nucleotides, the CDR3 is TGCGCCAGCAGCTTGGGGACACATACTTTTAACACCGGGGAGCTGTTTTTT. This encodes CASSLGTHTFNTGELFF.

The chain combines TRBV5-1 with TRBJ1-5; TRBD1 is a possible D gene (5 bases). The CDR3 has 14 amino acids. CDR1 is SGHRS and CDR2 is YFSETQ in the germline V gene. V was shortened by 5 bases and J by 4 bases, with 13 bases between the two germline ends. The CDR3 loop reads CASSSSPGNQPQHF. The CDR3 nucleotides are TGCGCCAGCAGTTCTTCCCCAGGGAATCAGCCCCAGCATTTT.

This clonotype was seen a few times. This chain joins TRBV20-1 and TRBJ2-7; D unclear. There are 14 residues in the CDR3. Trimming removed 0 bases at V and 3 bases at J, with 12 bases between. In germline, CDR1 is DFQATT, CDR2 SNEGSKA (reference sequence). The CDR3, as DNA: TGCAGTGCTAGAGATATTTCTCACAGCTACGAGCAGTACTTC. This gives the protein CSARDISHSYEQYF.

The V gene is TRBV4-1, the J gene TRBJ2-1; D uncertain. From germline, CDR1 is MGHRA and CDR2 YSYEKL. Trimming took off 1 base at V and 3 bases at J, with 7 bases between the two ends. The CDR3 loop spans 14 amino acids. The CDR3 protein is CASSQVKLYNEQFF. DNA for the CDR3: TGCGCCAGCAGCCAAGTCAAGCTCTACAATGAGCAGTTCTTC.

The chain recombines TRBV20-1 with TRBJ2-4; D remains ambiguous. V lost 1 base and J 0 bases, leaving 4 bases between the germline ends. Germline lookup yields CDR1 DFQATT and CDR2 SNEGSKA (reference sequence). The CDR3 length is 13 residues. The CDR3 reads CSARGEAKNIQYF. The CDR3 region has the DNA TGCAGTGCTAGAGGCGAAGCCAAAAACATTCAGTACTTC.

V and J are TRBV29-1 and TRBJ2-1, with TRBD2 as a possible D gene (5 bases). V was cut by 8 bases and J by 6 bases, with 14 bases left in between. The CDR3 contains 12 residues. The germline gives CDR1 SQVTM, CDR2 ANQGSEA. The CDR3 here is CSLLLVSNEQFF. The CDR3 DNA reads as TGCAGCCTCCTACTAGTAAGCAATGAGCAGTTCTTC.